Included here is one T cell receptor beta chain sequence, with context. Its antigen is undetermined. PCR employed 60 Vbeta and 13 Jbeta primers. Using immunoSEQ multiplex PCR, the repertoire was profiled, and TCRdb retains in-frame clones only, with some absent. The profile shows 120,000 or so clones, approximately 15% of them singletons. The record originates from a study of cytomegalovirus exposure and HLA in healthy donors. Overall study results and limits: It was 150 to 200 TCR beta chains that were listed as cytomegalovirus-associated.

Germline values: CDR1 MDHEN, CDR2 SYDVKM. CDR3 length equals 15 residues. Trimming stripped 2 bases from V and 2 bases from J, with 10 bases between. The sequencing input was PBMCs. The chain has TRBV28 and TRBJ1-5; no clear D gene. This clonotype was obtained from a young woman in good health and CMV-seronegative. The CDR3, as DNA: TGTGCCAGCAGTTTAATCGGGGAAGGCAATCAGCCCCAGCATTTT. The encoded protein is CASSLIGEGNQPQHF. The complete variable domain, with remaining parts taken from reference TRBV28 and TRBJ1-5, reads DVKVTQSSRYLVKRTGEKVFLECVQDMDHENMFWYRQDPGLGLRLIYFSYDVKMKEKGDIPEGYSVSREKKERFSLILESASTNQTSMYLCASSLIGEGNQPQHFGDGTRLSIL.